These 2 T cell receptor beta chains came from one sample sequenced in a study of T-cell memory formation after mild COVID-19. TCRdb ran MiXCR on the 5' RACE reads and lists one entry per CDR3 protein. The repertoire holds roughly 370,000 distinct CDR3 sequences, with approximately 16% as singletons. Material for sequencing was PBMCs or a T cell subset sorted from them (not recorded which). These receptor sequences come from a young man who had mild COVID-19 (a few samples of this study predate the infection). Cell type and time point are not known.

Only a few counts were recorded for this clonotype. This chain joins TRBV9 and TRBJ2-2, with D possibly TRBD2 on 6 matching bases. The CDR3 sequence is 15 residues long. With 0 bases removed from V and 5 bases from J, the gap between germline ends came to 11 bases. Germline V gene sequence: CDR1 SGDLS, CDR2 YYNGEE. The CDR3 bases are TGTGCCAGCAGCGTAGGGGGGGTAAGGACCGGGGAGCTGTTTTTT. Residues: CASSVGGVRTGELFF.

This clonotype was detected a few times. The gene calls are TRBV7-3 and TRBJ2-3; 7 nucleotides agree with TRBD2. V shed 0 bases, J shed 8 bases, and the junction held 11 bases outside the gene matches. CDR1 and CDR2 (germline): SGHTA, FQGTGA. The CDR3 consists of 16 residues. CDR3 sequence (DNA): TGTGCCAGCAGCTTAACGCCTAGCGGAGCACGGGGTACGCAGTATTTT. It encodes CASSLTPSGARGTQYF.